This is a list of T cell receptor beta chains from one sample in a study of T cells after posttransplantation cyclophosphamide. Here immunoSEQ multiplex PCR was the method, and the copy in TCRdb shows in-frame clones only, minus some. The data hold roughly 49,000 clones, with around 84% observed a single time. Sequencing was performed on PBMCs. These receptors all stem from a man younger than 45 with a blood cancer, CMV-positive, and with a related stem cell donor. CDR3s include the opening cysteine and the closing phenylalanine or tryptophan. D genes are given only for firm matches. Clone size is given for some rows only: seen once, a few or many times, or a class if the clone is expanded.

clone size,D gene,V gene,J gene,CDR3 DNA,CDR3 protein
-,-,TRBV28,TRBJ2-7,TGTGCCAGCAGCCTAGCTTCCTACGAGCAGTACTTC,CASSLASYEQYF
-,-,TRBV27,TRBJ1-2,TGTGCCAGTGGCGACGTCACTACTAACTATGGCTACACCTTC,CASGDVTTNYGYTF
-,TRBD1,TRBV19,TRBJ2-3,TGTGCCAGTAAGTGGGACAGAAGCACAGATACGCAGTATTTT,CASKWDRSTDTQYF
-,-,TRBV11-2,TRBJ2-6,TGTGCCAGCAGCCCCAACAGGGCCGGGGCCAACGTCCTGACTTTC,CASSPNRAGANVLTF
-,-,TRBV7-9,TRBJ2-2,TGTGCCAGCAGCCCACCTTGGGGGGACTCAAACACCGGGGAGCTGTTTTTT,CASSPPWGDSNTGELFF
-,TRBD2,TRBV7-2,TRBJ2-4,TGTGCCAGCAGCTCGGGACTAGCGGGAGGTTTCAAAAACATTCAGTACTTC,CASSSGLAGGFKNIQYF
-,-,TRBV19,TRBJ2-1,TGTGCCAGTAGTATATACGGTGAGCAGTTCTTC,CASSIYGEQFF
-,-,TRBV11-2,TRBJ2-1,TGTGCCAGCAACTCCCTTATTGGGAGAAATGAGCAGTTCTTC,CASNSLIGRNEQFF
-,-,TRBV18,TRBJ2-5,TGTGCCAGCTCACCACCGCTGGCCAGGGAAGAGACCCAGTACTTC,CASSPPLAREETQYF
-,-,TRBV11-3,TRBJ2-7,TGTGCCAGCAGGGGGAGCTGGGAACGCGAGCAGTACTTC,CASRGSWEREQYF
-,-,TRBV7-2,TRBJ1-2,TGTGCCAGCAGACGATCGGTAGGAGGGATCTATGGCTACACCTTC,CASRRSVGGIYGYTF
few,TRBD2,TRBV6-4,TRBJ2-1,TGTGCCAGCAGTGACTCGACTAGCGGGAGTCGCGTGCAGTTCTTC,CASSDSTSGSRVQFF
-,-,TRBV15,TRBJ1-2,TGTGCCACCAGCGCCGAGACAGAGAACTATGGCTACACCTTC,CATSAETENYGYTF
-,TRBD1,TRBV7-8,TRBJ2-2,TGTGCCACCGGTGGGACAGCGGCCGGGGAGCTGTTTTTT,CATGGTAAGELFF
-,TRBD1,TRBV18,TRBJ2-7,TGTGCCAGCTCACCCCCACAGGGGGAGTCCTACGAGCAGTACTTC,CASSPPQGESYEQYF
-,TRBD1,TRBV29-1,TRBJ2-1,TGCAGCGGAAGACAGGGGGACTCTCAGTTCTTC,CSGRQGDSQFF
-,-,TRBV4-3,TRBJ2-7,TGCGCCAGCAGCCAAGATACAGGGTCCTACGAGCAGTACTTC,CASSQDTGSYEQYF
-,TRBD2,TRBV7-9,TRBJ2-3,TGTGCCAGCAGCACACCGGGACTAGGGCGGAATACGCAGTATTTT,CASSTPGLGRNTQYF
-,-,TRBV5-4,TRBJ1-4,TGTGCCAGCAGCTCACAGGGAGGGTTATCCGAAAAACTGTTTTTT,CASSSQGGLSEKLFF
-,-,TRBV29-1,TRBJ1-1,TGCAGCGACCACAGGGCGAGGGGAGCTTTCTTT,CSDHRARGAFF
-,TRBD2,TRBV5-3,TRBJ2-7,TGTGCCAGAAGCCCCCTGACTAGCGGTAATACCTACGAGCAGTACTTC,CARSPLTSGNTYEQYF
-,TRBD1,TRBV15,TRBJ2-7,TGTGCCACCAGCAGGGGACAGGGTTTCTACGAGCAGTACTTC,CATSRGQGFYEQYF
-,TRBD1,TRBV2,TRBJ1-1,TGTGCCAGCAGGCGAAGGGTACAGGGGACTGAAGCTTTCTTT,CASRRRVQGTEAFF
-,-,TRBV9,TRBJ2-1,TGTGCCAGCAGCGTACTCGCTAGTGTCAATGAGCAGTTCTTC,CASSVLASVNEQFF
-,-,TRBV5-1,TRBJ2-3,TGCGCCAGCAGCTTGGGCGGGTACACAGATACGCAGTATTTT,CASSLGGYTDTQYF
-,TRBD2,TRBV29-1,TRBJ2-3,TGCAGCGCACCCCGGGGGGGGCTAACAGATACGCAATATTTT,CSAPRGGLTDTQYF
-,TRBD2,TRBV2,TRBJ2-7,TGTGCCAGCAGTGGGACGGGCGGGAGGGGGTACGAGCAGTACTTC,CASSGTGGRGYEQYF
once,-,TRBV5-1,TRBJ2-3,TGCGCCAGCAGCTTGCCCCCCGCAGATACGCAGTATTTT,CASSLPPADTQYF
-,TRBD1,TRBV29-1,TRBJ2-7,TGCAGCGCAGGGGGATCAGCCGAGCAGTACTTC,CSAGGSAEQYF